This is a list of T cell receptor beta chains from one sample in a study of shared clonotypes between healthy human individuals. Using immunoSEQ multiplex PCR, the repertoire was profiled, and TCRdb retains in-frame clones only, with some absent. The data contain around 560,000 clones, about 95% of them seen just once; the ten biggest clones take up over 0.09%. The sequencing sample was made of naive CD8+ T cells sorted from blood. These receptors came from a woman in her 30s in good health. The CDR3 runs from the conserved cysteine through the conserved F or W. The D gene is left open where the match is weak. Expanded clones are given a class, and other clones once, few, many or no size at all.

TGTGCCATAGGACTAGCGGGAATCACAGATACGCAGTATTTT	CAIGLAGITDTQYF	TRBV7-8	TRBJ2-3	TRBD2	few
TGTGCCAGCAGTTTTGGGAACAGGGGAAACACCGGGGAGCTGTTTTTT	CASSFGNRGNTGELFF	TRBV27	TRBJ2-2	TRBD1	once
TGTGCCAGCAGTCACGGGACAGCTGAAAAACTGTTTTTT	CASSHGTAEKLFF	TRBV27	TRBJ1-4	TRBD1	-
TGTGCCAGCCAGGACTCTGGGGCCAACGTCCTGACTTTC	CASQDSGANVLTF	TRBV19	TRBJ2-6	-	once
TGTGCCAGCACAGGGGCCGGGGCCAACGTCCTGACTTTC	CASTGAGANVLTF	TRBV27	TRBJ2-6	-	once
TGTGCCAGCAGCCAGACAGGGCCGAACACTGAAGCTTTCTTT	CASSQTGPNTEAFF	TRBV7-9	TRBJ1-1	TRBD1	-
TGCGCCAGCAGCCCCCGTCATGCGGTCGCCTCTGGGGCCAACGTCCTGACTTTC	CASSPRHAVASGANVLTF	TRBV4-1	TRBJ2-6	-	once
TGCGCCAGCAGCCAAGATGGGGAGACGGAGCAGTACTTC	CASSQDGETEQYF	TRBV4-1	TRBJ2-7	-	-
TGCGCCAGCAGCCAAGACGGGGGTGCCTACGAGCAGTACTTC	CASSQDGGAYEQYF	TRBV4-1	TRBJ2-7	-	-
TGTGCCAGCAGTCCTAGCCCCGGGGAGCTGTTTTTT	CASSPSPGELFF	TRBV6-6	TRBJ2-2	-	once
TGTGCCAGCAGCTTAGCCCCGCATGACCGTGCAACTAATGAAAAACTGTTTTTT	CASSLAPHDRATNEKLFF	TRBV7-9	TRBJ1-4	-	-
TGTGCCAGCAGCTTGTTTGCGTCCGAGCAGTACTTC	CASSLFASEQYF	TRBV5-5	TRBJ2-7	-	few
TGCGCCAGCAGCCAAATACAGGGTTTAGACACTGAAGCTTTCTTT	CASSQIQGLDTEAFF	TRBV4-1	TRBJ1-1	-	-
TGTGCCAGCAGTGGCCTAGCGGGGACGCAGTTCTTC	CASSGLAGTQFF	TRBV28	TRBJ2-1	TRBD2	-
TGTGCCAGCAGTTTAGGGACTAGCGGGAGATCCTACGAGCAGTACTTC	CASSLGTSGRSYEQYF	TRBV28	TRBJ2-7	TRBD2	-
TGTGCCAGCTCACCACTAGACAAACGCACAGATACGCAGTATTTT	CASSPLDKRTDTQYF	TRBV18	TRBJ2-3	-	-
TGTGCCAGCATGAGCGGGCCGACCTCCTACGAGCAGTACTTC	CASMSGPTSYEQYF	TRBV2	TRBJ2-7	-	-
TGTGCCAGCAGTGACCCCCGAGGACGGACGAACACCGGGGAGCTGTTTTTT	CASSDPRGRTNTGELFF	TRBV2	TRBJ2-2	-	-
TGCAGCGTTGATGACGGACACTATGGCTACACCTTC	CSVDDGHYGYTF	TRBV29-1	TRBJ1-2	-	-
TGTGCCAGCCGCGTGGCAGCAGGCTACACCTTC	CASRVAAGYTF	TRBV4-2	TRBJ1-2	-	-
TGTGCCAGCAGCGCTAAGACTAGCGGGCACTATTATTCCTACAATGAGCAGTTCTTC	CASSAKTSGHYYSYNEQFF	TRBV9	TRBJ2-1	TRBD2	-
TGTGCCAGCAGCTGGGGACAGGGAGCCTACGAGCAGTACTTC	CASSWGQGAYEQYF	TRBV7-8	TRBJ2-7	TRBD1	-
TGTGCCAGCAGCTTAATCTCTGAGAAAGCTAACTATGGCTACACCTTC	CASSLISEKANYGYTF	TRBV11-2	TRBJ1-2	-	-
TGTGCCAGCAGCTTGGTATATAGCGGGAGAACCGGGGAGCTGTTTTTT	CASSLVYSGRTGELFF	TRBV5-5	TRBJ2-2	TRBD2	-
TGTGCCAGCAGTTTGGGACCGCTCGCGGGCAATCAGCCCCAGCATTTT	CASSLGPLAGNQPQHF	TRBV28	TRBJ1-5	-	-
TGTGCCAGTAGTACCTTTCAGGCAGCATTGGAGCAGTTCTTC	CASSTFQAALEQFF	TRBV19	TRBJ2-1	-	-
TGTGCCAGTAGTAGAGACAGGGGTGCGGACACTGAAGCTTTCTTT	CASSRDRGADTEAFF	TRBV19	TRBJ1-1	TRBD1	-
TGTGCCAGCAGCCCCGGGGAGACAGACCCCAATGAGCAGTTCTTC	CASSPGETDPNEQFF	TRBV11-2	TRBJ2-1	-	-
TGTGCCAGCAGCGTAGGGACTAGCGGGCGCACAGATACGCAGTATTTT	CASSVGTSGRTDTQYF	TRBV9	TRBJ2-3	TRBD2	-
TGTGCCAGCACGCCGGACCAAGGAGAAGAGACCCAGTACTTC	CASTPDQGEETQYF	TRBV7-8	TRBJ2-5	-	-